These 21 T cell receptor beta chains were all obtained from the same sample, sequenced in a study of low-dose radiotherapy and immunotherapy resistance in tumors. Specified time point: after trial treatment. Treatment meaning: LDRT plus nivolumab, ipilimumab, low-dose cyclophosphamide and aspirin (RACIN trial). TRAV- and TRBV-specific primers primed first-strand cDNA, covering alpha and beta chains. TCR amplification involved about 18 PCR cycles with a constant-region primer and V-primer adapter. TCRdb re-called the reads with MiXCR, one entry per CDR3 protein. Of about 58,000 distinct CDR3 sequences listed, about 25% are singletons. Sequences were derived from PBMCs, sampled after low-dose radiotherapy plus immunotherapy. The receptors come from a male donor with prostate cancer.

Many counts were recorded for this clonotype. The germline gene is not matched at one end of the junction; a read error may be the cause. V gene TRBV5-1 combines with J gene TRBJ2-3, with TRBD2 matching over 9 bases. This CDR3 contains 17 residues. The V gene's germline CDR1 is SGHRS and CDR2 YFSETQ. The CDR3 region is CASSLGSSGVRGDTQYF. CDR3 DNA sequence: TGTGCCAGCAGCTTGGGGTCTAGCGGGGTACGGGGAGATACGCAGTATTTT.

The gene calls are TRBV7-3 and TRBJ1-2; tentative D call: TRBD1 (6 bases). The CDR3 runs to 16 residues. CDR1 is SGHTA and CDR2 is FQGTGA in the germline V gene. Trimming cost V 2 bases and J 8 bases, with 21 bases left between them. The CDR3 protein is CASSLGLAGGALGYTF. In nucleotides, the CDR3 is TGTGCCAGCAGCTTAGGGCTAGCGGGGGGCGCCCTGGGCTACACCTTC.

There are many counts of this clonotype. The CDR3 sequence: CSAVIPGRTQETQYF. CDR3 sequence (DNA): TGCAGTGCCGTAATACCGGGACGGACCCAAGAGACCCAGTACTTC. The J gene is TRBJ2-5, the V gene TRBV20-1; D may match TRBD1 or TRBD2 (5 bases each). V was clipped by 6 bases and J by 1 base, with 18 bases between them. This CDR3 contains 15 residues. From germline, CDR1 is DFQATT and CDR2 SNEGSKA (reference sequence).

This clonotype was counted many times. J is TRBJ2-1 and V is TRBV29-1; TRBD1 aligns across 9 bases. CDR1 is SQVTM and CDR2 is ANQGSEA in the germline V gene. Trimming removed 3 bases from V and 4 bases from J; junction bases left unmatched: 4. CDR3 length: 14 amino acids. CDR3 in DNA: TGCAGCGTTGATTTGGGACAGGGTTACAATGAGCAGTTCTTC. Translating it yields CSVDLGQGYNEQFF.

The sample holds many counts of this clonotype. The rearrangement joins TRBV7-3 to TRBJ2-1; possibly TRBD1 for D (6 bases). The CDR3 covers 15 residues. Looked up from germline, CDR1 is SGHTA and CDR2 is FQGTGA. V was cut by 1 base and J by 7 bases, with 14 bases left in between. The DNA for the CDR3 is TGTGCCAGCAGCTTAATCAGGGGTGAAAGGAATGAGCAGTTCTTC. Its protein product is CASSLIRGERNEQFF.

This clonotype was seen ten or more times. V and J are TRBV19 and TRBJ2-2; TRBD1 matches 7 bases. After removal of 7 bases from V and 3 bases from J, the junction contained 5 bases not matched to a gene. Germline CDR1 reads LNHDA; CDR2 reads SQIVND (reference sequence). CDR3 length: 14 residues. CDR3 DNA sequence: TGTGCCAGTACCAGGGACAGCTACACCGGGGAGCTGTTTTTT. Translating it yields CASTRDSYTGELFF.

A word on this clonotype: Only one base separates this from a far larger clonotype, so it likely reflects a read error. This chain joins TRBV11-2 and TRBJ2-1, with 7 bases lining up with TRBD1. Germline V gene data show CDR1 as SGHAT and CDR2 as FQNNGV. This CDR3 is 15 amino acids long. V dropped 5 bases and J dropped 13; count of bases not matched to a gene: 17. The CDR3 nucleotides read TGTGCCAGCAGCCGCGACAGGGCAACTCAAGAGACCCAGTTCTTC. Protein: CASSRDRATQETQFF.

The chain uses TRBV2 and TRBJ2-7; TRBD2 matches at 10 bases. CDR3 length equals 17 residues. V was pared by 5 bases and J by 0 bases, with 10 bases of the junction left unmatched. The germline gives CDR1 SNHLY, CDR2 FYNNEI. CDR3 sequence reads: CASSNMQRGGPSYEQYF. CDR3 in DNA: TGTGCCAGCAGTAATATGCAGCGGGGGGGTCCCTCCTACGAGCAGTACTTC.

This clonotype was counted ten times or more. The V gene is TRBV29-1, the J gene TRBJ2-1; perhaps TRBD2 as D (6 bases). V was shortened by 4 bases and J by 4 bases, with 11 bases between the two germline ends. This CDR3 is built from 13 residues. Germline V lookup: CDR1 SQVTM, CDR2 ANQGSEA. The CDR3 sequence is CSVVWRGYNEQFF. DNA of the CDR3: TGCAGCGTTGTTTGGCGGGGTTACAATGAGCAGTTCTTC.

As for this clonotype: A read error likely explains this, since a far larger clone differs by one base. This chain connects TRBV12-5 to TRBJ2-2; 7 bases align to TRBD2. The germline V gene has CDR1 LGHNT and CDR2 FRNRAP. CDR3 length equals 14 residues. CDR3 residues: CALRLGQVSGEPFF. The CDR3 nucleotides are TGTGCCCTGCGGTTGGGGCAAGTGAGCGGGGAGCCGTTTTTT.

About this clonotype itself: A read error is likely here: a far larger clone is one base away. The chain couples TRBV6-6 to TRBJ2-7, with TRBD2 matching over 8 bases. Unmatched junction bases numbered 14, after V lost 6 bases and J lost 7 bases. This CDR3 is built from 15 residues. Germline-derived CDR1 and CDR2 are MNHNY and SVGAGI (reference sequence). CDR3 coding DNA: TGTGCCAGCAGGATTACAGCGGGGGCAACCAATGAGCAGTACTTC. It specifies CASRITAGATNEQYF.

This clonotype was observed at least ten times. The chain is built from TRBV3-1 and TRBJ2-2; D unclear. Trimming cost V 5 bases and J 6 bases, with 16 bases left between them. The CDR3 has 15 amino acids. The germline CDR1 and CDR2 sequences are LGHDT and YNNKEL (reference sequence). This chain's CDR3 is CASSSGWGIPGELFF. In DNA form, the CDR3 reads TGTGCCAGCAGCTCCGGGTGGGGAATTCCCGGGGAGCTGTTTTTT. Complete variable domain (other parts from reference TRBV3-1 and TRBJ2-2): DTAVSQTPKYLVTQMGNDKSIKCEQNLGHDTMYWYKQDSKKFLKIMFSYNNKELIINETVPNRFSPKSPDKAHLNLHINSLELGDSAVYFCASSSGWGIPGELFFGEGSRLTVL.

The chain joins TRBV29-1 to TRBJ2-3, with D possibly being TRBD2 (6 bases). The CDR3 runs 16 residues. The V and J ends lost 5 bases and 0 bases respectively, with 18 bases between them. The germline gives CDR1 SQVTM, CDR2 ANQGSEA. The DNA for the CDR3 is TGCAGCGTTCCGTCGGGAGCTCGGTTGAGCACAGATACGCAGTATTTT. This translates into CSVPSGARLSTDTQYF.

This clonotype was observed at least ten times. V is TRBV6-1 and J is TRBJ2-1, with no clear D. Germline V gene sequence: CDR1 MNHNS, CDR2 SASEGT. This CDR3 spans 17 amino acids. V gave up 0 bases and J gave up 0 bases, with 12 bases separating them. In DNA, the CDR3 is TGTGCCAGCAGTGAAGCGTATGGCACAGCCTCCTACAATGAGCAGTTCTTC. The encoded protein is CASSEAYGTASYNEQFF.

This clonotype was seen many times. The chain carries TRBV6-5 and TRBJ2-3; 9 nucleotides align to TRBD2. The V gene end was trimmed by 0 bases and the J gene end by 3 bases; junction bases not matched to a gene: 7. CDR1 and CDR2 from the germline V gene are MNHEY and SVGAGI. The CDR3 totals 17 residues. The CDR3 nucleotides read TGTGCCAGCAGTTACTCTAGCGGGAGTTTTAATACAGATACGCAGTATTTT. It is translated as CASSYSSGSFNTDTQYF.

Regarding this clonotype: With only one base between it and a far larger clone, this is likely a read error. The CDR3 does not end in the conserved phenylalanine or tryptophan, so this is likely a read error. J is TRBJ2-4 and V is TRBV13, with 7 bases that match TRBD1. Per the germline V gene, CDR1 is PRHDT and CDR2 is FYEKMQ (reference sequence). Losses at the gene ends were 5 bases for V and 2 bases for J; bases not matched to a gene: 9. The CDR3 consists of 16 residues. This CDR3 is CASSQSRQGTKNIQYY. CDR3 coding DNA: TGTGCCAGCAGCCAAAGTCGACAGGGAACCAAAAACATTCAGTACTAC.

For the CDR3, the DNA is TGTGCCAGCAGCTCGGGACGTCGGGCGAACACCGGGGAGCTGTTTTTT. Residues: CASSSGRRANTGELFF. This chain uses TRBV11-3 with TRBJ2-2; D may be TRBD1 or TRBD2 (5 bases each). Trimming pared 4 bases from V and 0 bases from J, leaving 12 bases between. This CDR3 comprises 16 residues. CDR1 and CDR2 from the germline V gene are SGHNT and YENEEA.

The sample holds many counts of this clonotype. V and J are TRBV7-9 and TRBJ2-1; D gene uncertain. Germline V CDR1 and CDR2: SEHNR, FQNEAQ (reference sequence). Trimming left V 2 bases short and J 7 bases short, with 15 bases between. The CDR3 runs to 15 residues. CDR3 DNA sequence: TGTGCCAGCAGCTTAAGTTACAGCGTTGGGAATGAGCAGTTCTTC. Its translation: CASSLSYSVGNEQFF.

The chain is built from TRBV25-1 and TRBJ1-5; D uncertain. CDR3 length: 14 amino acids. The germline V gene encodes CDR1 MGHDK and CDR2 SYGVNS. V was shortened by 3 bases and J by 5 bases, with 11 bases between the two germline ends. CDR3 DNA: TGTGCCAGCAGTGATGGTCGGGGTTATCAGCCCCAGCATTTT. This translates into CASSDGRGYQPQHF. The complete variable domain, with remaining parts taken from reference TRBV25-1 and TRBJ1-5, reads EADIYQTPRYLVIGTGKKITLECSQTMGHDKMYWYQQDPGMELHLIHYSYGVNSTEKGDLSSESTVSRIRTEHFPLTLESARPSHTSQYLCASSDGRGYQPQHFGDGTRLSIL.

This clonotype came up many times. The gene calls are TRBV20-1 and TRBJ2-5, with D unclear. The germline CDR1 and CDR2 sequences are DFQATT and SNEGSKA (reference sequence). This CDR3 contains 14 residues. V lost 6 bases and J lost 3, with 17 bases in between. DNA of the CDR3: TGCAGTGCCACCCCGACCGGTCTCGAAGAGACCCAGTACTTC. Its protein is CSATPTGLEETQYF.

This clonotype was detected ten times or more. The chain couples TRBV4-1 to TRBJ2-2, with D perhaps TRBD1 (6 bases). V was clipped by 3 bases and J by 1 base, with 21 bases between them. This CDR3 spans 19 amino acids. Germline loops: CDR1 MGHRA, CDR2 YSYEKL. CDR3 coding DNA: TGCGCCAGCAGCCAGGCACGGACTGTGGGGGCCTTGAACACCGGGGAGCTGTTTTTT. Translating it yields CASSQARTVGALNTGELFF.